The next 20 T cell receptor beta chains were all read from a single sample in a study of shared clonotypes between healthy human individuals (dated by TCRdb to the early 2020s). Library method: the immunoSEQ multiplex PCR assay. Not all clones reach the TCRdb copy of this immuneACCESS table, which keeps in-frame sequences only. Checked studies attribute under half of the gap to unresolved V genes and leave the rest unexplained. The sample table shows around 560,000 clones, and around 95% are seen once. The top ten hold 0.11% of the sample. CD8 naive samples were obtained by positive selection for CCR7 among CD45RO-negative cells, yielding a CD45RA+CCR7+ population from which TemRA cells were excluded. Sequenced sample: naive CD8+ T cells sorted from blood. What this sample's cell subset or site label stands for: CD45RA+CCR7+. The origin of the receptors is a woman aged 25 to 39 in good health.

This CDR3 reads CASSEGQHFDYEQYF. DNA of the CDR3: TGTGCCAGCAGCGAGGGACAGCACTTTGACTACGAGCAGTACTTC. The gene calls are TRBV11-2 and TRBJ2-7; TRBD1 matches 7 bases. From germline, CDR1 is SGHAT and CDR2 FQNNGV. The CDR3 spans 15 residues. The ends lost 5 bases at V and 3 bases at J; junction bases unmatched: 10. The full variable domain, completed using reference TRBV11-2 and TRBJ2-7, is EAGVAQSPRYKIIEKRQSVAFWCNPISGHATLYWYQQILGQGPKLLIQFQNNGVVDDSQLPKDRFSAERLKGVDSTLKIQPAKLEDSAVYLCASSEGQHFDYEQYFGPGTRLTVT.

To note about this clone: The same CDR3 can be traced to other DNA sequences in this sample. The chain links TRBV19 to TRBJ2-7, with D possibly TRBD2 on 5 matching bases. The V end was cut by 6 bases, the J end by 1 base, with 7 bases between. Germline CDR1 LNHDA, CDR2 SQIVND (reference sequence). This CDR3 is 12 amino acids long. This CDR3 is CASRSGSYEQYF. CDR3 sequence (DNA): TGTGCCAGTAGGAGCGGATCCTACGAGCAGTACTTC.

The sample holds one count of this clone. V is TRBV27 and J is TRBJ2-2; D uncertain. This CDR3 is built from 14 residues. Per the germline V gene, CDR1 is MNHEY and CDR2 is SMNVEV (reference sequence). With 1 base removed from V and 7 bases from J, the gap between germline ends came to 10 bases. For the CDR3, the DNA is TGTGCCAGCAGTTTATGGGTCGGCGGCGGGGAGCTGTTTTTT. Protein sequence: CASSLWVGGGELFF.

The chain combines TRBV28 with TRBJ2-7; the match to TRBD1 covers 7 bases. The germline V gene has CDR1 MDHEN and CDR2 SYDVKM. There are 16 residues in the CDR3. Losses at the gene ends were 4 bases for V and 3 bases for J; bases not matched to a gene: 12. CDR3 bases: TGTGCCAGCAGTTGGAATCCGGGACAGCCGAACTACGAGCAGTACTTC. It yields the protein CASSWNPGQPNYEQYF.

The chain carries TRBV9 and TRBJ2-1, with 7 bases aligning to TRBD2. The CDR3 contains 14 residues. V was pared by 2 bases and J by 8 bases, with 7 bases of the junction left unmatched. Per the germline V gene, CDR1 is SGDLS and CDR2 is YYNGEE. CDR3 residues: CASSVETSKDEQFF. CDR3 sequence (DNA): TGTGCCAGCAGCGTGGAGACTAGCAAAGATGAGCAGTTCTTC.

CDR3: CASSTGLVREQFF. The CDR3 region has the DNA TGTGCCAGCAGTACGGGACTAGTACGTGAGCAGTTCTTC. The genes are TRBV13 and TRBJ2-1; TRBD2 matches at 8 bases. The V gene's germline CDR1 is PRHDT and CDR2 FYEKMQ (reference sequence). The CDR3 length is 13 residues. V was clipped by 6 bases and J by 9 bases; unmatched bases: 7.

Regarding this clone: The DNA is omitted, as the CDR3 cannot be located on it reliably, and the CDR3 follows TCRdb's listing. The chain employs TRBV21-1 and TRBJ1-5. TRBV21-1 is recorded as a pseudogene. The CDR3 is 15 residues long, ends included. CDR3: CAPRPWGWGNQPQHF.

The rearrangement joins TRBV19 to TRBJ2-1; 11 bases align to TRBD2. Germline V lookup: CDR1 LNHDA, CDR2 SQIVND (reference sequence). CDR3 length equals 18 residues. Trimming cost V 5 bases and J 2 bases; bases outside gene matches: 11. CDR3 residues: CASSPGTSGLEPYNEQFF. The CDR3, as DNA: TGTGCCAGTAGTCCCGGGACTAGCGGTCTCGAACCCTACAATGAGCAGTTCTTC.

This rearrangement joins TRBV7-3 to TRBJ2-7; 14 nucleotides align to TRBD2. The CDR3 extends over 15 amino acids. CDR1 is SGHTA and CDR2 is FQGTGA in the germline V gene. The V segment lost 6 bases and the J segment 2 bases; nucleotides outside the gene matches: 3. CDR3 loop: CASRGLAGDTYEQYF. CDR3 DNA: TGTGCCAGCAGGGGACTAGCGGGGGATACCTACGAGCAGTACTTC.

V usage is TRBV6-6 and J usage is TRBJ2-1; unclear D gene. CDR3 length: 13 residues. V lost 7 bases and J 1 base, leaving 8 bases between the germline ends. CDR1 MNHNY and CDR2 SVGAGI come from the germline V gene (reference sequence). CDR3 nucleotides: TGTGCCAGCATAGGGCTTTCCTACAATGAGCAGTTCTTC. This codes for CASIGLSYNEQFF.

This clone was counted a single time. The chain's CDR3 is CATLGEGYGYTF. CDR3 bases: TGTGCCACCCTCGGGGAGGGATACGGCTACACCTTC. The chain has TRBV6-5 and TRBJ1-2; D unclear. The CDR3 loop spans 12 amino acids. V was pared by 10 bases and J by 8 bases, with 17 bases between. Germline V gene lookup returns CDR1 MNHEY and CDR2 SVGAGI.

This rearrangement joins TRBV5-1 to TRBJ2-1, with D perhaps TRBD1 or TRBD2 (7 bases each). The length of the CDR3 is 15 residues. Germline V gives CDR1 SGHRS, CDR2 YFSETQ. Trimming removed 4 bases at V and 3 bases at J, with 14 bases between. CDR3 region: CASSPRRGGYNEQFF. CDR3 DNA: TGCGCCAGCAGCCCCCGCAGGGGGGGCTACAATGAGCAGTTCTTC.

The V call is TRBV13, the J call TRBJ2-3, with TRBD1 identical over 8 bases. The V gene end was trimmed by 5 bases and the J gene end by 1 base; junction bases not matched to a gene: 2. The CDR3 consists of 14 residues. Germline V gene lookup returns CDR1 PRHDT and CDR2 FYEKMQ (reference sequence). The CDR3 DNA reads TGTGCCAGCAGCAAGGACAGGGGCACAGATACGCAGTATTTT. It yields the protein CASSKDRGTDTQYF.

V gene TRBV11-2 combines with J gene TRBJ2-7, with a weak D call TRBD2 (5 bases). CDR3 length: 15 residues. The germline gives CDR1 SGHAT, CDR2 FQNNGV. V was cut by 5 bases and J by 4 bases, with 18 bases left in between. The CDR3 spells CASSTKLVLSYEQYF. Written as DNA, the CDR3 is TGTGCCAGCAGCACTAAACTAGTGCTCTCTTACGAGCAGTACTTC.

This rearrangement joins TRBV27 to TRBJ2-5, with TRBD2 matching 9 bases. Germline CDR1 reads MNHEY; CDR2 reads SMNVEV (reference sequence). J lost 5 bases, V lost 7 bases, and 20 bases had no gene match. This CDR3 region has 18 residues. The CDR3 DNA follows: TGTGCCAGCACCCTTGTTTTCGGGGGTAGCGGGAGTGTGGAGACCCAGTACTTC. As protein: CASTLVFGGSGSVETQYF.

This clone was observed a single time. This chain uses TRBV10-2 with TRBJ2-7; TRBD2 is a possible D gene (5 bases). V shed 4 bases and J shed 1 base, with 11 bases lying between them. Germline values: CDR1 WSHSY, CDR2 SAAADI. The CDR3 totals 14 residues. Here the CDR3 reads CASSGTLKSYEQYF. In nucleotides, the CDR3 is TGCGCCAGCAGTGGGACTCTTAAGTCCTACGAGCAGTACTTC.

The V gene is TRBV6-1, the J gene TRBJ2-7; D tentatively fits TRBD1 or TRBD2 (6 bases each). This CDR3 comprises 14 residues. CDR1 and CDR2 from the germline V gene are MNHNS and SASEGT. V dropped 2 bases and J dropped 4 bases, with 12 bases sitting between them. CDR3 in DNA: TGTGCCAGCAGTGAATTGAGGGGGGCGTACGAGCAGTACTTC. Encoded protein: CASSELRGAYEQYF.

The chain links TRBV13 to TRBJ1-2; possibly TRBD1 for D (6 bases). Trimming removed 2 bases from V and 5 bases from J, with 15 bases in between. This CDR3 spans 15 amino acids. Germline V gene data show CDR1 as PRHDT and CDR2 as FYEKMQ (reference sequence). CDR3 coding DNA: TGTGCCAGCAGCTTAACCAGGACAGATTTTTATGGCTACACCTTC. Translated, it gives CASSLTRTDFYGYTF.

The gene calls are TRBV4-1 and TRBJ2-7; a weak D match, TRBD2 (6 bases). The V gene's germline CDR1 is MGHRA and CDR2 YSYEKL. This CDR3 contains 16 residues. The V end was cut by 0 bases, the J end by 3 bases, with 15 bases between. CDR3 sequence: CASSQEGWGENYEQYF. The CDR3 nucleotides read TGCGCCAGCAGCCAAGAAGGGTGGGGGGAGAACTACGAGCAGTACTTC.

The chain recombines TRBV21-1 with TRBJ2-7; the D call in the table, TRBD2, was not verified against the DNA. TRBV21-1 is classified as a pseudogene. The CDR3 totals 14 residues. In DNA form, the CDR3 reads TGTGCCAGCTGGGAGCGGAACCTTCCCGAAGAGCAGTACTTC. It codes for CASWERNLPEEQYF.